A single sample gave rise to the 6 T cell receptor beta chains below, sequenced in a study of T cell changes during pregnancy in multiple sclerosis. The table came from immunoSEQ multiplex PCR; TCRdb's copy has only in-frame clones and leaves some out. The sample has about 64,000 clones, 96% seen once. Sample: CD8+ T cells from peripheral blood mononuclear cells, taken after pregnancy. These receptors came from a female donor with multiple sclerosis, enrolled in a pregnancy study.

J is TRBJ1-2 and V is TRBV5-6; D unclear. Germline V gene sequence: CDR1 SGHDT, CDR2 YYEEEE. Trimming left V 2 bases short and J 8 bases short, with 7 bases between. The length of the CDR3 is 11 residues. The CDR3 region has the DNA TGTGCCAGCAGCTTTAGCGGAGGCTACACCTTC. Amino acids: CASSFSGGYTF.

This clone has only one observation. The chain is built from TRBV2 and TRBJ2-7; 8 bases line up with TRBD1. The CDR3 is 13 amino acids. Trimming removed 7 bases from V and 0 bases from J; junction bases left unmatched: 2. CDR1 and CDR2 (germline): SNHLY, FYNNEI. The DNA for the CDR3 is TGTGCCAGCATGACAGGGGTCTCCTACGAGCAGTACTTC. It specifies CASMTGVSYEQYF.

This chain joins TRBV28 and TRBJ1-1, with D possibly TRBD1 on 5 matching bases. Germline V gives CDR1 MDHEN, CDR2 SYDVKM. The length of the CDR3 is 17 residues. V was clipped by 4 bases and J by 0 bases, with 18 bases between them. The CDR3, as DNA: TGTGCCAGCAGTTCTCTTACAGGTGGAGAGATGAACACTGAAGCTTTCTTT. Translation: CASSSLTGGEMNTEAFF.

The chain couples TRBV15 to TRBJ2-2; 7 positions match TRBD1. The V and J ends lost 5 bases and 1 base, in that order; junction bases with no gene match: 10. Germline values: CDR1 LNHNV, CDR2 YYDKDF (reference sequence). The CDR3 loop spans 17 amino acids. The CDR3 DNA follows: TGTGCCACCAGCGGACCGACACAGGGGTTGAACACCGGGGAGCTGTTTTTT. As protein: CATSGPTQGLNTGELFF.

The V call is TRBV29-1, the J call TRBJ2-2; D remains unclear. CDR3 length: 13 amino acids. Germline-derived CDR1 and CDR2 are SQVTM and ANQGSEA. Trimming took off 1 base at V and 1 base at J, with 4 bases between the two ends. The CDR3 reads CSVEGQNTGELFF. The CDR3 DNA is TGCAGCGTTGAAGGGCAGAACACCGGGGAGCTGTTTTTT.

This CDR3 is CAWSSEGGNEQFF. The CDR3 DNA is TGTGCCTGGAGTTCTGAGGGCGGGAATGAGCAGTTCTTC. The chain joins TRBV30 to TRBJ2-1; possibly TRBD2 for D (5 bases). This CDR3 comprises 13 residues. Germline values: CDR1 GTSNPN, CDR2 SVGIG (reference sequence). Trimming left V 2 bases short and J 7 bases short, with 12 bases between.